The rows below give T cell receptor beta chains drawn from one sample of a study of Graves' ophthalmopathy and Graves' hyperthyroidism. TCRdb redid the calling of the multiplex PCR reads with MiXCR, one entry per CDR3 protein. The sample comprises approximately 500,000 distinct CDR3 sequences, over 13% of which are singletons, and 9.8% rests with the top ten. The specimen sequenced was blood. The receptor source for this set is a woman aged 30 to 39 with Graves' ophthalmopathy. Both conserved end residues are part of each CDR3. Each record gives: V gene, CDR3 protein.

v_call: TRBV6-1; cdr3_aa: CASRRDRGLLYGYTF
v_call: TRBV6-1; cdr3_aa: CASRRGGIGSPLHF
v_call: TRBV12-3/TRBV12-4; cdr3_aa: CASSPRDWNTEAFF
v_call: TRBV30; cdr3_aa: CAWVNLEVGGWQTQYF
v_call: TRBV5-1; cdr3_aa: CASSREVGNQPQHF
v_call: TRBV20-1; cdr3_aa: CSALGVSGAYEQYF
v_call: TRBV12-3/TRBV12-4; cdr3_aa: CASSSLSGGLMNTEAFF
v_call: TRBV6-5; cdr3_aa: CASSSHSQGAGELFF
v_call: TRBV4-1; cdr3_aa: CASSQDAGTGVGNTIYF
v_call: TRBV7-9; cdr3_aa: CASSLEQRYQETQYF
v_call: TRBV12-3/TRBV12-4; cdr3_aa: CASSLRRAGETQYF
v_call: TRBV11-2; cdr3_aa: CANSLMTGLSYEQYF
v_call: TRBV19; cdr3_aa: CASSILGRAYEQYF
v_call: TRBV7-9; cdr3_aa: CASSLGFGLAGVQYF
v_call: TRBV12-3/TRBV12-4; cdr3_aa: CASRAAGGSYEQYF
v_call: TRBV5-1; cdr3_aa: CASTKERGGTEAFF
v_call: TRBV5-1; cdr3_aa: CASSGNRDRVLPEQYF
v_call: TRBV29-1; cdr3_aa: CSAGLILETQYF
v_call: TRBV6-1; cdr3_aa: CASFLTDRGTYEQYF
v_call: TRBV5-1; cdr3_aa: CASSSGTGLRSYEQYF
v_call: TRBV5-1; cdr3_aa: CASSLQGWTEAFF
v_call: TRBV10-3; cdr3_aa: CAISGGISNYGYTF
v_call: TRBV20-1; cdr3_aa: CSARGAGTSAVFPQETQYF
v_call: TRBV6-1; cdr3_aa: CASSDGSYYGYTF
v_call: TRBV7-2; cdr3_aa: CASSSRPRGGSPLHF
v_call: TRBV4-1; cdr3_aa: CASSQVGQGREQYF
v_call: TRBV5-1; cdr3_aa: CASSLDSAKNIQYF
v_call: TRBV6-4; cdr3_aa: CASSESQEGEVQPQHF
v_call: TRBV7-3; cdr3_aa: CASSPHQRGTVEQYF
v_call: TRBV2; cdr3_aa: CASSVGLVALGSYEQYF
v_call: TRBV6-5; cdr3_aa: CASSLSSPQERIYEQYF
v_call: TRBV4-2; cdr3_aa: CASSQEGSTAFF
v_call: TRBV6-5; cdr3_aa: CASSYSGGVTGETQYF
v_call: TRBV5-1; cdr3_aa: CASSTGQGARGYTF
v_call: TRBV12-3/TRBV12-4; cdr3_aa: CASTLWEVGEQYF
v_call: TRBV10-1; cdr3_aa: CASILREETLDEQYF
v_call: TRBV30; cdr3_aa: CAWSYSQGSGNTEAFF
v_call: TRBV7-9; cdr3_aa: CASSPTGQSLYGYTF
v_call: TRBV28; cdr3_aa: CASSLAGAGANVLTF
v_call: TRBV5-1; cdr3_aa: CASSPDTDTQYF
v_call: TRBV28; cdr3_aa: CASLNPGPSNQPQHF
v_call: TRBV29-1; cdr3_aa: CSVLGTSGRPHEQYF
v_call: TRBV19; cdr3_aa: CASSTWKSNTEAFF
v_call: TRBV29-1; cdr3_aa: CSVGTSGRYEQYF
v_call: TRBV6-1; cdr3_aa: CASSEKQGDNSPLHF
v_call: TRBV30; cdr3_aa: CAWRAQGTYEQYF
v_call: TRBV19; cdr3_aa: CASSIDRGPPQHF
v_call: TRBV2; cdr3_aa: CASSEGLGRGETQYF
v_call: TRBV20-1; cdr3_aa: CSARLGGEQYF
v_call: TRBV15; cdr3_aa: CATSDWGAGELFF
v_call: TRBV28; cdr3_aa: CASSPWTGLANYGYTF